This TCR beta chain was documented in a study of blood T cell repertoires in COVID-19. TCRdb keeps only in-frame clones here, not all; method: immunoSEQ multiplex PCR. The sample has roughly 220,000 clones; around 88% are singletons. V gave up 2 bases and J gave up 8 bases, with 10 bases separating them. Per the germline V gene, CDR1 is SGHTA and CDR2 is FQGNSA. This CDR3 is 14 amino acids long. This TCR was recovered from a woman in her forties or fifties with acute COVID-19. Sequencing input: PBMCs or T cells enriched from blood (not recorded which). V is TRBV7-2 and J is TRBJ1-6; D gene uncertain. The DNA for the CDR3 is TGTGCCAGCAGCTTATACAGAGAAGATTCACCCCTCCACTTT. Its translation: CASSLYREDSPLHF.